This note documents a single T cell receptor (beta chain) sequence. The source of the sample is a study of blood T cell repertoires in COVID-19. Looking at the study overall: In each case, the material was cDNA or gDNA derived from T cells, B-cell-depleted T cells, or PBMCs.

The ends lost 6 bases at V and 10 bases at J; junction bases unmatched: 12. The CDR3 spans 14 residues. CDR1 and CDR2 from the germline V gene are LNHDA and SQIVND (reference sequence). The data were produced by immunoSEQ multiplex PCR, yet TCRdb's version contains in-frame clones alone and is incomplete. The data contain some 400,000 clones, approximately 86% of them singletons. Specimen: peripheral blood. This receptor was identified in a human donor in a cohort sampled during active COVID-19. The chain has TRBV19 and TRBJ1-2, with TRBD1 matching over 9 bases. The CDR3 DNA sequence: TGTGCCAGTAGAGAACAGGGGGCGCCGGGGGCCTACACCTTC. Its protein product is CASREQGAPGAYTF.